This T cell receptor beta chain was identified in a study of post-analysis software for immune sequencing data. Study context: The cohort encompassed relapsing-remitting, secondary progressive and progressive-relapsing multiple sclerosis disease courses. General study results and limits: Multiple sclerosis patients showed significantly lower normalized Chao1 diversity than controls did. Under F measure analysis, samples from one preparation batch co-clustered strongly. Controls showed lower frequencies than patients for several TRBV segments, and TRBV5-6, TRBV5-1 and TRBV20-1 were among these.

This CDR3 region has 15 residues. CDR1 and CDR2 from the germline V gene are SGHTA and FQGNSA. V was clipped by 5 bases and J by 8 bases, with 21 bases between them. On this clonotype itself: Its antigen is undetermined.

Libraries were made from TCR beta cDNA, and they carried unique molecular identifiers. TCRdb reprocessed the PCR reads with MiXCR, giving one entry per CDR3 protein. The sample has about half a million distinct CDR3 sequences, over 35% seen once. This clonotype was sampled from a girl aged 5 to 17 with multiple sclerosis. Sequencing was carried out using blood. V gene TRBV7-2 combines with J gene TRBJ1-2, with D uncertain. CDR3 coding DNA: TGTGCCAGCAGCAGGGATAATCGGGTCTTAAGGGGCTACACCTTC. The encoded protein is CASSRDNRVLRGYTF. Full variable domain (outside the CDR3, taken from reference TRBV7-2 and TRBJ1-2): GAGVSQSPSNKVTEKGKDVELRCDPISGHTALYWYRQSLGQGLEFLIYFQGNSAPDKSGLPSDRFSAERTGGSVSTLTIQRTQQEDSAVYLCASSRDNRVLRGYTFGSGTRLTVV.